This passage covers 28 T cell receptor beta chains from one sample sequenced in a study of spatial heterogeneity in lung cancer. Each CDR3 protein is one row after TCRdb ran MiXCR on the 5' RACE reads. Here the sample spans about 10,000 distinct CDR3 sequences, 20% to 25% being singletons. Time point noted: blood at routine non-recurrence follow-up after resection. Here the sequenced sample was PBMCs, taken at follow-up. Receptor source: a female donor with early-stage non-small cell lung cancer.

The gene calls are TRBV29-1 and TRBJ2-7, with 10 bases aligning to TRBD1. Germline assignment: CDR1 SQVTM and CDR2 ANQGSEA. The trim removed 6 bases at V and 6 bases at J, leaving 11 bases unmatched. CDR3 length: 14 amino acids. The CDR3 DNA reads as TGCAGCGTCGCCCGGGACAGGGGCCCGGTCGAGCAGTACTTC. Protein: CSVARDRGPVEQYF.

CDR3: CASSSYLNNEQYF. CDR3 DNA sequence: TGTGCCAGCAGTTCCTATCTAAACAACGAGCAGTACTTC. The V call is TRBV12-3 or TRBV12-4, the J call TRBJ2-7, with no clear D. This CDR3 has 13 residues. V was pared by 4 bases and J by 5 bases, with 12 bases between.

This chain joins TRBV3-1 and TRBJ1-1, with D maybe TRBD1 (6 bases). The germline V gene has CDR1 LGHDT and CDR2 YNNKEL (reference sequence). Trimming took 2 bases from V and 11 from J, leaving 12 bases between them. The CDR3 has 12 residues. CDR3 nucleotides: TGTGCCAGCAGCCAACAGGGGACCCGGGCTTTCTTT. Encoded protein: CASSQQGTRAFF.

This clonotype rates as medium-sized. V and J are TRBV7-2 and TRBJ2-3; TRBD2 agrees at 8 bases. The CDR3 sequence is 19 residues long. The trim removed 1 base at V and 4 bases at J, leaving 16 bases unmatched. CDR1 is SGHTA and CDR2 is FQGNSA in the germline V gene. The CDR3 reads CASSLVMVVAGGDADTQYF. The CDR3 DNA sequence: TGTGCCAGCAGCTTAGTAATGGTTGTTGCGGGAGGTGACGCAGATACGCAGTATTTT.

The genes are TRBV6-2 or TRBV6-3 and TRBJ2-7; TRBD1 matches 8 bases. Germline CDR1 MNHEY, CDR2 SVGEGT. The CDR3 covers 14 residues. V lost 6 bases to trimming and J lost 5 bases; unmatched junction nucleotides: 9. The DNA for the CDR3 is TGTGCCAGCAGCCCCGGGACAGGAACCCACGAGCAGTACTTC. Translated: CASSPGTGTHEQYF.

There are a few counts of this clonotype. J is TRBJ2-3 and V is TRBV19; TRBD2 matches 11 bases. Looked up from germline, CDR1 is LNHDA and CDR2 is SQIVND (reference sequence). The CDR3 extends over 15 amino acids. Losses at the gene ends were 3 bases for V and 6 bases for J; bases not matched to a gene: 5. CDR3 coding DNA: TGTGCCAGTAGTATGCTAGCGGGAGGTTTGGATACGCAGTATTTT. Translation gives CASSMLAGGLDTQYF.

In its sample, this clonotype is medium-sized. The V call is TRBV7-2, the J call TRBJ2-5, with 7 bases fitting TRBD1. Trimming at V came to 5 bases and at J to 5 bases, leaving 5 bases not matched to a gene. The CDR3 extends over 13 amino acids. In germline, CDR1 is SGHTA, CDR2 FQGNSA. The CDR3 coding sequence is TGTGCCAGCAGCGCCGGACAGGCGGAGACCCAGTACTTC. The encoded protein is CASSAGQAETQYF. Supplemented by reference TRBV7-2 and TRBJ2-5, the full variable domain reads GAGVSQSPSNKVTEKGKDVELRCDPISGHTALYWYRQSLGQGLEFLIYFQGNSAPDKSGLPSDRFSAERTGGSVSTLTIQRTQQEDSAVYLCASSAGQAETQYFGPGTRLLVL.

This clonotype was detected a few times. This rearrangement joins TRBV27 to TRBJ1-1; D may be TRBD1 (6 bases). CDR3 size: 15 residues. V dropped 2 bases and J dropped 1 base, with 11 bases sitting between them. The V gene's germline CDR1 is MNHEY and CDR2 SMNVEV (reference sequence). CDR3 nucleotide sequence: TGTGCCAGCAGTTTACGGTCAGGGGAGAACACTGAAGCTTTCTTT. Its protein product is CASSLRSGENTEAFF.

By sample share, this clonotype is medium-sized (0.01 to 0.1%). The chain carries TRBV20-1 and TRBJ2-7, with 8 bases matching TRBD2. The CDR3 contains 15 residues. Trimming removed 0 bases from V and 6 bases from J; junction bases left unmatched: 10. The germline V gene encodes CDR1 DFQATT and CDR2 SNEGSKA (reference sequence). As DNA, the CDR3 is TGCAGTGCTAGAGACGAACTAGCGGACTTCGGCGAGCAGTACTTC. This sequence encodes CSARDELADFGEQYF.

Only a few counts were recorded for this clonotype. This chain uses TRBV10-3 with TRBJ1-3, with 7 bases that match TRBD1. V was clipped by 11 bases and J by 0 bases; unmatched bases: 7. The germline V gene encodes CDR1 ENHRY and CDR2 SYGVKD. The length of the CDR3 is 14 residues. The CDR3 reads CAARQGPSGNTIYF. CDR3 coding DNA: TGTGCCGCCAGACAGGGCCCCTCTGGAAACACCATATATTTT.

The chain carries TRBV3-1 and TRBJ1-5; D is uncertain. This CDR3 region has 15 residues. Germline CDR1 and CDR2: LGHDT and YNNKEL (reference sequence). The germline V and J ends were trimmed by 1 base and 0 bases, with 7 bases remaining between them. In nucleotides, the CDR3 is TGTGCCAGCAGCCAAGGACGCTTTAGCAATCAGCCCCAGCATTTT. It specifies CASSQGRFSNQPQHF. Variable domain in full (rest from reference TRBV3-1 and TRBJ1-5): DTAVSQTPKYLVTQMGNDKSIKCEQNLGHDTMYWYKQDSKKFLKIMFSYNNKELIINETVPNRFSPKSPDKAHLNLHINSLELGDSAVYFCASSQGRFSNQPQHFGDGTRLSIL.

This clonotype was found a few times. The rearrangement uses TRBV7-9 and TRBJ2-7; D is perhaps TRBD1 or TRBD2 (5 bases each). Deletions cut 2 bases from V and 2 bases from J, with 16 bases between. Germline values: CDR1 SEHNR, CDR2 FQNEAQ (reference sequence). The CDR3 loop spans 16 amino acids. In nucleotides, the CDR3 is TGTGCCAGCAGCTTAAATTACGCCGGGGCCACCTACGAGCAGTACTTC. It specifies CASSLNYAGATYEQYF. The variable domain in full, completed from reference TRBV7-9 and TRBJ2-7, reads DTGVSQNPRHKITKRGQNVTFRCDPISEHNRLYWYRQTLGQGPEFLTYFQNEAQLEKSRLLSDRFSAERPKGSFSTLEIQRTEQGDSAMYLCASSLNYAGATYEQYFGPGTRLTVT.

This clonotype has more than one count but fewer than ten. The chain has TRBV19 and TRBJ1-2; 8 bases align to TRBD1. The ends lost 8 bases at V and 4 bases at J; junction bases unmatched: 3. This CDR3 region has 12 residues. Germline CDR1 reads LNHDA; CDR2 reads SQIVND (reference sequence). The DNA for the CDR3 is TGTGCCAGTCGTACAGGGGGCTATGGCTACACCTTC. Translation: CASRTGGYGYTF.

This clonotype qualifies as medium-sized. The chain combines TRBV7-3 with TRBJ2-7; perhaps TRBD2 as D (7 bases). Per germline, CDR1 SGHTA and CDR2 FQGTGA. CDR3 length: 14 residues. The V gene lost 6 bases and the J gene lost 5 bases, with 17 bases spanning the gap. The CDR3 reads CASSLGGAVDEQYF. The CDR3 DNA follows: TGTGCCAGCAGTTTAGGGGGGGCTGTCGACGAGCAGTACTTC.

By frequency in the sample, this clonotype is medium-sized. The chain combines TRBV2 with TRBJ1-2; TRBD1 matches 12 bases. The CDR3 length is 14 residues. Unmatched junction bases numbered 6, after V lost 6 bases and J lost 7 bases. CDR1 is SNHLY and CDR2 is FYNNEI in the germline V gene. Here the CDR3 DNA reads TGTGCCAGCAGCTTGGGACAGGGGGCCGGTGGCTACACCTTC. Protein: CASSLGQGAGGYTF. The complete variable domain, with remaining parts taken from reference TRBV2 and TRBJ1-2, reads EPEVTQTPSHQVTQMGQEVILRCVPISNHLYFYWYRQILGQKVEFLVSFYNNEISEKSEIFDDQFSVERPDGSNFTLKIRSTKLEDSAMYFCASSLGQGAGGYTFGSGTRLTVV.

This clonotype was seen a handful of times. This sequence joins TRBV5-1 and TRBJ2-3; 9 nucleotides align to TRBD2. Trimming cost V 0 bases and J 2 bases; bases outside gene matches: 7. The germline V gene has CDR1 SGHRS and CDR2 YFSETQ. The CDR3 length is 17 residues. The CDR3 reads CASSLGGSGRVTDTQYF. DNA of the CDR3: TGCGCCAGCAGCTTGGGTGGTAGCGGGAGAGTCACAGATACGCAGTATTTT.

The sample holds a few counts of this clonotype. The gene calls are TRBV7-2 and TRBJ2-3; D not certain. The V gene's germline CDR1 is SGHTA and CDR2 FQGNSA. The CDR3 is 13 amino acids. The V end lost 5 bases, the J end lost 4 bases, and 10 bases lay between the germline ends. CDR3 residues: CASSPLDADTQYF. The DNA of the CDR3 is TGTGCCAGCAGCCCTCTAGATGCAGATACGCAGTATTTT. Filled out from reference TRBV7-2 and TRBJ2-3, the complete variable domain reads GAGVSQSPSNKVTEKGKDVELRCDPISGHTALYWYRQSLGQGLEFLIYFQGNSAPDKSGLPSDRFSAERTGGSVSTLTIQRTQQEDSAVYLCASSPLDADTQYFGPGTRLTVL.

This clonotype is categorized as medium-sized (0.01 to 0.1%). The chain carries TRBV7-2 and TRBJ2-5; D call uncertain. Germline values: CDR1 SGHTA, CDR2 FQGNSA. The ends were cut back, 5 bases at V and 2 bases at J, with 12 bases in the middle. The CDR3 length is 14 residues. CDR3 nucleotides: TGTGCCAGCAGCGCGGACCAGTGGCAAGAGACCCAGTACTTC. Its protein is CASSADQWQETQYF.

This clonotype is judged medium-sized. The rearrangement joins TRBV5-1 to TRBJ2-1; TRBD2 aligns across 8 bases. V lost 1 base, J lost 10 bases, and 7 bases stayed unmatched. Germline V gene data show CDR1 as SGHRS and CDR2 as YFSETQ. The CDR3 length is 14 residues. CDR3 bases: TGCGCCAGCAGCTTGTCCGCGGGAGGATCCGAGCAGTTCTTC. It encodes CASSLSAGGSEQFF.

The chain carries TRBV7-3 and TRBJ2-3; 7 nucleotides line up with TRBD1. After removal of 2 bases from V and 4 bases from J, the junction contained 0 bases not matched to a gene. The CDR3 has 13 amino acids. CDR1 SGHTA and CDR2 FQGTGA come from the germline V gene. The CDR3 spells CASSLQGADTQYF. CDR3 nucleotides: TGTGCCAGCAGCTTACAGGGGGCAGATACGCAGTATTTT.

This clonotype was seen a handful of times. The rearrangement uses TRBV14 and TRBJ2-5; 9 positions agree with TRBD2. The CDR3 has 15 amino acids. From germline, CDR1 is SGHDN and CDR2 FVKESK. V lost 2 bases to trimming and J lost 2 bases; unmatched junction nucleotides: 3. CDR3 sequence reads: CASSQLLAGQETQYF. DNA of the CDR3: TGTGCCAGCAGCCAACTTCTAGCGGGGCAAGAGACCCAGTACTTC. Supplemented by reference TRBV14 and TRBJ2-5, the full variable domain reads EAGVTQFPSHSVIEKGQTVTLRCDPISGHDNLYWYRRVMGKEIKFLLHFVKESKQDESGMPNNRFLAERTGGTYSTLKVQPAELEDSGVYFCASSQLLAGQETQYFGPGTRLLVL.

This clonotype has a handful of counts. The V call is TRBV4-1, the J call TRBJ2-7; 9 bases are a match to TRBD1. The V gene's germline CDR1 is MGHRA and CDR2 YSYEKL. Trimming took 3 bases from V and 7 from J; bases not matched to a gene: 4. The CDR3 extends over 13 amino acids. The CDR3 nucleotides are TGCGCCAGCAGCCAGACAGGGGGAAGAGAGCAGTACTTC. This codes for CASSQTGGREQYF.

This clonotype was counted only a few times. The rearrangement joins TRBV7-8 to TRBJ1-1; no firm D call. V was shortened by 1 base and J by 0 bases, with 15 bases between the two germline ends. The CDR3 totals 17 residues. Germline V lookup: CDR1 SGHVS, CDR2 FQNEAQ. The CDR3 protein is CASSLETSSAMNTEAFF. The CDR3, as DNA: TGTGCCAGCAGCTTAGAGACTAGTAGCGCAATGAACACTGAAGCTTTCTTT.

The sample holds a few counts of this clonotype. The rearrangement uses TRBV7-9 and TRBJ2-3, with 8 bases aligning to TRBD2. The germline V gene encodes CDR1 SEHNR and CDR2 FQNEAQ (reference sequence). Trimming cost V 2 bases and J 6 bases; bases outside gene matches: 10. The CDR3 consists of 16 residues. CDR3 protein: CASSLTREAPWDTQYF. The CDR3 DNA reads TGTGCCAGCAGCTTAACGCGGGAGGCCCCCTGGGATACGCAGTATTTT.

The chain recombines TRBV7-2 with TRBJ1-6; a possible D gene is TRBD1 (6 bases). V lost 2 bases and J lost 6, with 17 bases in between. The CDR3 is 17 amino acids. CDR1 is SGHTA and CDR2 is FQGNSA in the germline V gene. CDR3 loop: CASSLRHHRESNSPLHF. The DNA of the CDR3 is TGTGCCAGCAGCTTACGGCATCACAGGGAAAGTAATTCACCCCTCCACTTT.

This clonotype was recorded only once. The chain combines TRBV6-1 with TRBJ2-2; D is possibly TRBD2 (7 bases). The CDR3 loop spans 13 amino acids. V was shortened by 2 bases and J by 7 bases, with 8 bases between the two germline ends. From germline, CDR1 is MNHNS and CDR2 SASEGT. In DNA, the CDR3 is TGTGCCAGCAGTGAAAGGGGGGGCGGGGAGCTGTTTTTT. This translates into CASSERGGGELFF.

This chain uses TRBV5-1 with TRBJ2-7, with TRBD2 as a possible D gene (6 bases). Deletions cut 4 bases from V and 3 bases from J, with 11 bases between. Germline lookup yields CDR1 SGHRS and CDR2 YFSETQ. This CDR3 has 13 residues. DNA of the CDR3: TGCGCCAGCAGCGGGGAGGTGCACTACGAGCAGTACTTC. Translation: CASSGEVHYEQYF.

This sequence joins TRBV5-1 and TRBJ2-5; possible D gene TRBD1, 6 bases. The CDR3 contains 16 residues. CDR1 is SGHRS, CDR2 YFSETQ, per germline. V lost 2 bases and J lost 2, with 16 bases in between. The CDR3 reads CASSFHGEQGQETQYF. As DNA, the CDR3 is TGCGCCAGCAGCTTCCATGGAGAACAGGGACAAGAGACCCAGTACTTC.